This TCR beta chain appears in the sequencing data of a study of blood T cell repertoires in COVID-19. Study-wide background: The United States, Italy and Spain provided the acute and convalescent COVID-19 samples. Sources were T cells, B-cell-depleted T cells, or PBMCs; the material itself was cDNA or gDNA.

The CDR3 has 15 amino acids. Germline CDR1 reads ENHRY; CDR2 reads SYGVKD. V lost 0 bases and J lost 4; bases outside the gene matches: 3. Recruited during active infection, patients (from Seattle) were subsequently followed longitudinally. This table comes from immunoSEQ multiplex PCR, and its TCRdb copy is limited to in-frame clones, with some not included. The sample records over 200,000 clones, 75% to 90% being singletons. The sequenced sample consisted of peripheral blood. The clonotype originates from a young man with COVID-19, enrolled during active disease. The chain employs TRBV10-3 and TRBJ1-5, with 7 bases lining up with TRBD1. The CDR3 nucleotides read TGTGCCATCAGTGAGTCCCCACAGGGGAATCAGCCCCAGCATTTT. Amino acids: CAISESPQGNQPQHF.